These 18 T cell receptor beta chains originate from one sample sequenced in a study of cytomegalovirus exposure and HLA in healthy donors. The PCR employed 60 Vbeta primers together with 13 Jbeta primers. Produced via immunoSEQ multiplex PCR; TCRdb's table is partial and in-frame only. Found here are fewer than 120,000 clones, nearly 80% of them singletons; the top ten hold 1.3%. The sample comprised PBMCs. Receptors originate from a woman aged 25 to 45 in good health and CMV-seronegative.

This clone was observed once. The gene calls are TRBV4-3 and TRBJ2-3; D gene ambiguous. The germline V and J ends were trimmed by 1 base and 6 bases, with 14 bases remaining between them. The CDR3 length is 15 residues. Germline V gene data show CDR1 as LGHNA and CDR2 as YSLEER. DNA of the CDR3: TGCGCCAGCAGCCAAGGTCCCCCTAAAGTGGATACGCAGTATTTT. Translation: CASSQGPPKVDTQYF.

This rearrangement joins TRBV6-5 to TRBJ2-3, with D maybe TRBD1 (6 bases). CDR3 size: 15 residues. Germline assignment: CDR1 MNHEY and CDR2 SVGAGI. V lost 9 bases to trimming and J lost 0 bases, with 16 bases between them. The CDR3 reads CASTKDSTSTDTQYF. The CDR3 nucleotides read TGTGCCAGTACCAAGGACAGCACTAGCACAGATACGCAGTATTTT.

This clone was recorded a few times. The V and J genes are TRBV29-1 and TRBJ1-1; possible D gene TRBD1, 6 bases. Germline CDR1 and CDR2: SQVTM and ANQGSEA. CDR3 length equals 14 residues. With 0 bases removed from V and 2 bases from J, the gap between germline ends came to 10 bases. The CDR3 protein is CSVEDKQGNTEAFF. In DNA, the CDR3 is TGCAGCGTTGAAGATAAACAGGGAAACACTGAAGCTTTCTTT.

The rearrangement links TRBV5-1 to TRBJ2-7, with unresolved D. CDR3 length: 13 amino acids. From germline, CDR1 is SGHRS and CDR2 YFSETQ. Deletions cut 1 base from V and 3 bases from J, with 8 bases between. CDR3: CASSLIYRYEQYF. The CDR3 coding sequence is TGCGCCAGCAGCTTGATCTACCGCTACGAGCAGTACTTC.

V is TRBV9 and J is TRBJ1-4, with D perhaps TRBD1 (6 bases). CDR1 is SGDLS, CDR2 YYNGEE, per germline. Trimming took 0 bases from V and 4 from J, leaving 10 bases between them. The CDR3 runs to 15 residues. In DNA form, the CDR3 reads TGTGCCAGCAGCGTAGGCGGGGGGCTTAATGAAAAACTGTTTTTT. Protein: CASSVGGGLNEKLFF.

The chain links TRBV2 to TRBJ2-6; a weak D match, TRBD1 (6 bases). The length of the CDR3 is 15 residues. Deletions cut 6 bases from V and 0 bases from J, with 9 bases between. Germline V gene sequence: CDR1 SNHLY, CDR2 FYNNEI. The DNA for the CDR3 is TGTGCCAGCAGAACAGGGAACTCTGGGGCCAACGTCCTGACTTTC. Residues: CASRTGNSGANVLTF.

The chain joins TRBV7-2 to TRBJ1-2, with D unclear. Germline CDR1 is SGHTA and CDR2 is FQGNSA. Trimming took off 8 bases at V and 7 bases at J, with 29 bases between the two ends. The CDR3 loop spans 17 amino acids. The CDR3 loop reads CASGPGSLRRRLFGYTF. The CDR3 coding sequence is TGTGCCAGCGGTCCGGGGAGTCTCCGAAGGCGTCTCTTTGGCTACACCTTC.

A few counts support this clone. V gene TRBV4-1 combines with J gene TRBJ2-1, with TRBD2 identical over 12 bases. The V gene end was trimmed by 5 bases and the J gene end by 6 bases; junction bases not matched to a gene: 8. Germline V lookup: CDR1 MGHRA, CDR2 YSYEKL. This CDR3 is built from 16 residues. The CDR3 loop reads CASSTRLAGVGNEQFF. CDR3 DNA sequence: TGCGCCAGCAGCACCCGACTAGCGGGAGTTGGCAATGAGCAGTTCTTC.

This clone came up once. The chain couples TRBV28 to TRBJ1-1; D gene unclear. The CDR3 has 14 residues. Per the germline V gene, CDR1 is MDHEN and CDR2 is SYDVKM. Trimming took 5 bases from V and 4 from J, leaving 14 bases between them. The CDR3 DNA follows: TGTGCCAGCAGTCCACGCCGGGATAGCACTGAAGCTTTCTTT. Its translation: CASSPRRDSTEAFF.

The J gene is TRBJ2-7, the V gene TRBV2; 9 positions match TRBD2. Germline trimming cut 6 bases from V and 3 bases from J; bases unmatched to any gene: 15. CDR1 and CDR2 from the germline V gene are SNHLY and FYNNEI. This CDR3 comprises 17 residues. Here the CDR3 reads CASSPRGRLAEIYEQYF. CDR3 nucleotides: TGTGCCAGCAGCCCAAGGGGGAGACTAGCGGAGATCTACGAGCAGTACTTC.

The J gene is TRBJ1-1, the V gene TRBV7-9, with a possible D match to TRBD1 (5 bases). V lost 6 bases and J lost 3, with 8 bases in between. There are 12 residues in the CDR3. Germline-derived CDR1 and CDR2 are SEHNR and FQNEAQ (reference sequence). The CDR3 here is CASRQQDTEAFF. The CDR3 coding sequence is TGTGCCAGCAGACAACAGGACACTGAAGCTTTCTTT. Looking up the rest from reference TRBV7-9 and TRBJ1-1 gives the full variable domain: DTGVSQNPRHKITKRGQNVTFRCDPISEHNRLYWYRQTLGQGPEFLTYFQNEAQLEKSRLLSDRFSAERPKGSFSTLEIQRTEQGDSAMYLCASRQQDTEAFFGQGTRLTVV.

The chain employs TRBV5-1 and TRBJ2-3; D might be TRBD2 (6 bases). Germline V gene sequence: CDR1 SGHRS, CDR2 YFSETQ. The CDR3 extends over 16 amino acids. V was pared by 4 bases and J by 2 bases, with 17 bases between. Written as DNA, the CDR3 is TGCGCCAGCAGCCGAACGGGGAGCGGGCACACAGATACGCAGTATTTT. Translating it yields CASSRTGSGHTDTQYF.

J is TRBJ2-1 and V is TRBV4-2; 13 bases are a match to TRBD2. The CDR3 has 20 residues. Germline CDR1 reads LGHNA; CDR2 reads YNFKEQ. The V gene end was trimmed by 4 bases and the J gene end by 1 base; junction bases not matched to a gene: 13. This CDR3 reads CASSPLTWTSGRGSYNEQFF. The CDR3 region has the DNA TGTGCCAGCAGCCCACTCACCTGGACTAGCGGGAGAGGGTCCTACAATGAGCAGTTCTTC.

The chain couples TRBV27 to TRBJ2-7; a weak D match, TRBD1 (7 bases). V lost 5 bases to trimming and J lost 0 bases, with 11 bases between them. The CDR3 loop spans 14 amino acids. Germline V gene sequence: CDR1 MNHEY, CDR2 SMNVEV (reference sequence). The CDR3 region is CASSRRGLSYEQYF. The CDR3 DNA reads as TGTGCCAGCAGTAGGAGGGGGCTCTCCTACGAGCAGTACTTC.

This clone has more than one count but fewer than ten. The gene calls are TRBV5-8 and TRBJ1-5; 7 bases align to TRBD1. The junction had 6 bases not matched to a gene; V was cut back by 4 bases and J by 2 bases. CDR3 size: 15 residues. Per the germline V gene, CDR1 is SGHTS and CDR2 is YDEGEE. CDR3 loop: CASSQGEGGNQPQHF. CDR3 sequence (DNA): TGTGCCAGCAGCCAGGGGGAAGGCGGCAATCAGCCCCAGCATTTT.

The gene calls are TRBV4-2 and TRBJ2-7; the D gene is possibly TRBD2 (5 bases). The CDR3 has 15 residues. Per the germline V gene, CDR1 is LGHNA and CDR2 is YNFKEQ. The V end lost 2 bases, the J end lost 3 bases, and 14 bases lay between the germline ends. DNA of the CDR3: TGTGCCAGCAGCCAATTTGTCGGCGGGTACTACGAGCAGTACTTC. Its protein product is CASSQFVGGYYEQYF.

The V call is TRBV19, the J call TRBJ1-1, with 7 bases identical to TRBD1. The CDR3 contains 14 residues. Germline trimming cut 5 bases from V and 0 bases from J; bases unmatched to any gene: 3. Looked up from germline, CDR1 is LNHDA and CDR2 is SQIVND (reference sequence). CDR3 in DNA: TGTGCCAGTAGTGCCGGGACAGTGAACACTGAAGCTTTCTTT. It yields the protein CASSAGTVNTEAFF.

The CDR3 loop is CASSLSNRTASNQPQHF. DNA for the CDR3: TGTGCCAGCAGCTTATCAAATCGGACAGCTAGCAATCAGCCCCAGCATTTT. This chain joins TRBV7-6 and TRBJ1-5; D may be TRBD1 (6 bases). V gave up 2 bases and J gave up 0 bases, with 14 bases separating them. The CDR3 is made up of 17 amino acids. Germline CDR1 and CDR2: SGHVS and FNYEAQ. Combining the CDR3 with reference TRBV7-6 and TRBJ1-5 gives the whole variable domain GAGVSQSPRYKVTKRGQDVALRCDPISGHVSLYWYRQALGQGPEFLTYFNYEAQQDKSGLPNDRFSAERPEGSISTLTIQRTEQRDSAMYRCASSLSNRTASNQPQHFGDGTRLSIL.